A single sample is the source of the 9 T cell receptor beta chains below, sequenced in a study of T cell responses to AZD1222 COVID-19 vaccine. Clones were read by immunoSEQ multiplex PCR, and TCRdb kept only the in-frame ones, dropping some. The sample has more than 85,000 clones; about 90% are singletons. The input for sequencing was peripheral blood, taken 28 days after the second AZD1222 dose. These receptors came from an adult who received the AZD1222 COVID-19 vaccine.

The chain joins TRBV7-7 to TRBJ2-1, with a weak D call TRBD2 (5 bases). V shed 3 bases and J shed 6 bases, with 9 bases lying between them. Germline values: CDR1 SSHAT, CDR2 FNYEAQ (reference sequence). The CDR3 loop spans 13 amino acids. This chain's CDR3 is CASSLLASNEQFF. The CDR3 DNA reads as TGTGCCAGCAGCTTGTTAGCGTCCAATGAGCAGTTCTTC. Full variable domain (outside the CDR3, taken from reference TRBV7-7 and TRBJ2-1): GAGVSQSPRYKVTKRGQDVTLRCDPISSHATLYWYQQALGQGPEFLTYFNYEAQPDKSGLPSDRFSAERPEGSISTLTIQRTEQRDSAMYRCASSLLASNEQFFGPGTRLTVL.

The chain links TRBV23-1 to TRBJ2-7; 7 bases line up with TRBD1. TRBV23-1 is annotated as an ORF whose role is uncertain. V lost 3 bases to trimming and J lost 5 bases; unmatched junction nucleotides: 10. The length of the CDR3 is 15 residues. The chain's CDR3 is CASSQKNRTGHEQYF. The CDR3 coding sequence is TGCGCCAGCAGTCAGAAAAACCGGACAGGCCACGAGCAGTACTTC.

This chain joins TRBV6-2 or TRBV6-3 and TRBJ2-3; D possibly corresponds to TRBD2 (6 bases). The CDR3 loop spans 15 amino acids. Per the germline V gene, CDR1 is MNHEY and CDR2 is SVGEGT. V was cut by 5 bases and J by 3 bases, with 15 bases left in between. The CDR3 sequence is CASSPPRDLTDTQYF. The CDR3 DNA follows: TGTGCCAGCAGTCCGCCCCGGGACTTAACAGATACGCAGTATTTT.

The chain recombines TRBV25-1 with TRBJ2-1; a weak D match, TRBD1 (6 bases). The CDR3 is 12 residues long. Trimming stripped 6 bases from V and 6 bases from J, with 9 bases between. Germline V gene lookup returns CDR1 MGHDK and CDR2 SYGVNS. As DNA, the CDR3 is TGTGCCAGCAGCAACAGGGTCAATGAGCAGTTCTTC. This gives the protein CASSNRVNEQFF.

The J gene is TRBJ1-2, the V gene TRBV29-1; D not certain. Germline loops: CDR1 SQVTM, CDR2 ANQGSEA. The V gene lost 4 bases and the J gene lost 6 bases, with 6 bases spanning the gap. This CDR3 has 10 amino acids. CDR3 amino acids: CSVAHNGYTF. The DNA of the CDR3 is TGCAGCGTTGCGCATAATGGCTACACCTTC.

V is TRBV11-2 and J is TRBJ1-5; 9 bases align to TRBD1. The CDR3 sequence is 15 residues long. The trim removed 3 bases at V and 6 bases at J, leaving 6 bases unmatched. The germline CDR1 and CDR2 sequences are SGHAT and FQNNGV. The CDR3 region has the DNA TGTGCCAGCAGCTTCTCGGGACAGGGACTTCAGCCCCAGCATTTT. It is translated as CASSFSGQGLQPQHF.

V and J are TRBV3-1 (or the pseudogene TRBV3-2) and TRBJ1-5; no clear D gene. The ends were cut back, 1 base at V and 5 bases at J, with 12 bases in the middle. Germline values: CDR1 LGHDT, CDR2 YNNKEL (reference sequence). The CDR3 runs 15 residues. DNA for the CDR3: TGTGCCAGCAGCCAAGCCCTTACAACCTATCAGCCCCAGCATTTT. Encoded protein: CASSQALTTYQPQHF.

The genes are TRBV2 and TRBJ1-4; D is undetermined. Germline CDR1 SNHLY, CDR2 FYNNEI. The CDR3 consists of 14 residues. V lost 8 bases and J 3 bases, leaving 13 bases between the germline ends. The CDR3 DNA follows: TGTGCCAGCCGCCTTACAGTGGCTAATGAAAAACTGTTTTTT. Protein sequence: CASRLTVANEKLFF. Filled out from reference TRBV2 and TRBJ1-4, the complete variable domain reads EPEVTQTPSHQVTQMGQEVILRCVPISNHLYFYWYRQILGQKVEFLVSFYNNEISEKSEIFDDQFSVERPDGSNFTLKIRSTKLEDSAMYFCASRLTVANEKLFFGSGTQLSVL.

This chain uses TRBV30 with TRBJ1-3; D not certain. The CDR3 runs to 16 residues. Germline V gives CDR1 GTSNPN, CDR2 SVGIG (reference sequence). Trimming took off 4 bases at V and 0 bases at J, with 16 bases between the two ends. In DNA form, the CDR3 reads TGTGCCTGGAAATTGTCCGGATACGCCTCTGGAAACACCATATATTTT. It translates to CAWKLSGYASGNTIYF.